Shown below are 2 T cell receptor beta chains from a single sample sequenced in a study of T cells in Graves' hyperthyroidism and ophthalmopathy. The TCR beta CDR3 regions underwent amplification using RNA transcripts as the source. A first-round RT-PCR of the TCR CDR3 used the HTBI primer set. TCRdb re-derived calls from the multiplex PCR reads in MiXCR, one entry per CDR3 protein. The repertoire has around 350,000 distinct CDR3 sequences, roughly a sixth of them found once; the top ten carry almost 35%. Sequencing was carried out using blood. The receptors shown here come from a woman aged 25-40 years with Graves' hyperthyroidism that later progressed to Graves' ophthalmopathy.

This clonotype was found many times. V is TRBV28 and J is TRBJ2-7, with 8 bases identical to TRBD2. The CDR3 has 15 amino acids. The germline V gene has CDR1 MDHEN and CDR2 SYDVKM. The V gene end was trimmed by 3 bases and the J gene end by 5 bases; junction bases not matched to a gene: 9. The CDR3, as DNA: TGTGCCAGCAGTTTCGTCGGGGGGGGGTGGAACGAGCAGTACTTC. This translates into CASSFVGGGWNEQYF. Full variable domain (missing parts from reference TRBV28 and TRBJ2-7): DVKVTQSSRYLVKRTGEKVFLECVQDMDHENMFWYRQDPGLGLRLIYFSYDVKMKEKGDIPEGYSVSREKKERFSLILESASTNQTSMYLCASSFVGGGWNEQYFGPGTRLTVT.

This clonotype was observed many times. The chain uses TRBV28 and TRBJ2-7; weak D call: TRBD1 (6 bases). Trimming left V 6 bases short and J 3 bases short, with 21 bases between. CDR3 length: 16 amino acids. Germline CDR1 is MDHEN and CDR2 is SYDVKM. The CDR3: CASRLKGRDTYYEQYF. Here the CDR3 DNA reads TGTGCCAGCAGATTGAAGGGACGGGACACCTACTACGAGCAGTACTTC.